Below, 29 T cell receptor beta chains from the same sample are listed, as sequenced in a study of T cell repertoires in cytomegalovirus infection. These TCRs are of unknown antigen specificity. TCRdb passed the reads through MiXCR, listing each CDR3 protein once. This table holds some 590,000 distinct CDR3 sequences, approximately 40% found once. The material sequenced was cultured PBMCs, taken from culture after CMV antigen stimulation. These receptors originate from a human donor in good health (CMV status not recorded). Some clones in this sample may be carry-over from other donors' samples.

The V and J genes are TRBV28 and TRBJ2-7; 14 bases are shared with TRBD2. Trimming removed 4 bases from V and 7 bases from J; junction bases left unmatched: 12. The CDR3 runs 17 residues. Germline V gene lookup returns CDR1 MDHEN and CDR2 SYDVKM. The CDR3 sequence is CASSSPTSGGVFGEQYF. CDR3 DNA sequence: TGTGCCAGCAGTTCCCCGACTAGCGGGGGGGTGTTCGGTGAGCAGTACTTC.

This clonotype has a handful of counts. CDR3 loop: CASSLGQGVGNQPQHF. The CDR3 region has the DNA TGTGCCAGCAGCTTAGGGCAGGGGGTAGGGAATCAGCCCCAGCATTTT. V usage is TRBV13 and J usage is TRBJ1-5, with TRBD1 identical over 7 bases. The CDR3 totals 16 residues. The V and J ends lost 0 bases and 4 bases, in that order; junction bases with no gene match: 6. CDR1 and CDR2 (germline): PRHDT, FYEKMQ (reference sequence).

The chain links TRBV20-1 to TRBJ2-3; a weak D match, TRBD1 (5 bases). Germline assignment: CDR1 DFQATT and CDR2 SNEGSKA (reference sequence). Trimming took 6 bases from V and 1 from J, leaving 14 bases between them. The CDR3 length is 14 residues. CDR3 nucleotides: TGCAGTGCCCGCGACAGAATCGGCACAGATACGCAGTATTTT. The encoded protein is CSARDRIGTDTQYF.

This clonotype has ten or more counts. This chain uses TRBV7-6 with TRBJ2-5; tentative D call: TRBD2 (5 bases). The CDR3 covers 14 residues. The V and J ends lost 3 bases and 4 bases respectively, with 12 bases between them. Germline CDR1 and CDR2: SGHVS and FNYEAQ. CDR3 residues: CASSLGTRGETQYF. CDR3 sequence (DNA): TGTGCCAGCAGCTTGGGCACTCGGGGAGAGACCCAGTACTTC.

The V gene is TRBV12-5, the J gene TRBJ1-6, with 8 nucleotides matching TRBD1. The V segment lost 10 bases and the J segment 7 bases; nucleotides outside the gene matches: 3. The germline CDR1 and CDR2 sequences are LGHNT and FRNRAP. This CDR3 is built from 12 residues. The CDR3 DNA reads TGTGCTACGACAGGGGTAAATTCACCCCTCCACTTT. Amino acid sequence: CATTGVNSPLHF. The full variable domain, with the rest looked up from reference TRBV12-5 and TRBJ1-6, is DARVTQTPRHKVTEMGQEVTMRCQPILGHNTVFWYRQTMMQGLELLAYFRNRAPLDDSGMPKDRFSAEMPDATLATLKIQPSEPRDSAVYFCATTGVNSPLHFGNGTRLTVT.

V gene TRBV4-1 combines with J gene TRBJ2-1; 8 bases match TRBD2. After removal of 0 bases from V and 7 bases from J, the junction contained 8 bases not matched to a gene. The CDR3 has 16 residues. Germline CDR1 is MGHRA and CDR2 is YSYEKL. The CDR3 DNA reads as TGCGCCAGCAGCCAAGATCGGTGGAGCGGGGGTAATGAGCAGTTCTTC. Encoded protein: CASSQDRWSGGNEQFF.

This clonotype was counted between two and nine times. The chain combines TRBV7-8 with TRBJ2-7; D is possibly TRBD1 (5 bases). Trimming stripped 5 bases from V and 2 bases from J, with 19 bases between. The CDR3 contains 16 residues. Germline V gene lookup returns CDR1 SGHVS and CDR2 FQNEAQ. The CDR3 region is CASSAGPFPSPYEQYF. In nucleotides, the CDR3 is TGTGCCAGCAGCGCAGGGCCCTTTCCGTCCCCCTACGAGCAGTACTTC.

The sample holds a few counts of this clonotype. The rearrangement uses TRBV6-2 or TRBV6-3 and TRBJ2-7, with 10 bases identical to TRBD2. CDR3 size: 16 residues. Germline loops: CDR1 MNHEY, CDR2 SVGEGT. With 6 bases clipped from V and 3 bases from J, the junction kept 11 bases outside the gene matches. This CDR3 reads CASRTQPGLANYEQYF. Written as DNA, the CDR3 is TGTGCCAGCAGAACCCAACCGGGACTAGCGAACTACGAGCAGTACTTC.

The CDR3 region has the DNA TGTGCCAGCAGCTTATCCGGCGGGACAGGATCCTACGAGCAGTACTTC. Amino acid sequence: CASSLSGGTGSYEQYF. This sequence joins TRBV7-9 and TRBJ2-7; 8 bases are shared with TRBD1. Losses at the gene ends were 2 bases for V and 1 base for J; bases not matched to a gene: 7. Germline V gives CDR1 SEHNR, CDR2 FQNEAQ (reference sequence). CDR3 length equals 16 residues. Variable domain in full (rest from reference TRBV7-9 and TRBJ2-7): DTGVSQNPRHKITKRGQNVTFRCDPISEHNRLYWYRQTLGQGPEFLTYFQNEAQLEKSRLLSDRFSAERPKGSFSTLEIQRTEQGDSAMYLCASSLSGGTGSYEQYFGPGTRLTVT.

This clonotype was counted a few times. The chain employs TRBV12-3 or TRBV12-4 and TRBJ2-2; 9 bases map to TRBD2. V dropped 7 bases and J dropped 4; count of bases not matched to a gene: 7. The CDR3 spans 15 residues. The DNA for the CDR3 is TGTGCCAGCACTCTAGCGGGGTTGGGCACCGGGGAGCTGTTTTTT. Residues: CASTLAGLGTGELFF.

The chain is built from TRBV5-4 and TRBJ2-1; 7 bases are a match to TRBD2. The CDR3 totals 13 residues. Germline CDR1 reads SGHNT; CDR2 reads YYREEE (reference sequence). V was pared by 5 bases and J by 7 bases, with 6 bases of the junction left unmatched. The CDR3 nucleotides read TGTGCCAGCAGGTTCGTGGGAGGGAATGAGCAGTTCTTC. Encoded protein: CASRFVGGNEQFF.

The chain recombines TRBV10-3 with TRBJ2-3; D not certain. This CDR3 has 15 residues. Trimming stripped 6 bases from V and 0 bases from J, with 13 bases between. Germline CDR1 is ENHRY and CDR2 is SYGVKD. DNA for the CDR3: TGTGCCATCAGCGTGCAGATCGGAAGCACAGATACGCAGTATTTT. Translation gives CAISVQIGSTDTQYF.

V is TRBV12-3 or TRBV12-4 and J is TRBJ1-2; TRBD1 might be the D (6 bases). The CDR3 length is 14 residues. Trimming stripped 5 bases from V and 8 bases from J, with 18 bases between. The DNA of the CDR3 is TGTGCCAGCAGTCCCCAAGGTGGGGGGGGCGGCTACACCTTC. It codes for CASSPQGGGGGYTF.

J is TRBJ1-5 and V is TRBV12-3 or TRBV12-4, with TRBD1 matching 8 bases. The trim removed 6 bases at V and 2 bases at J, leaving 6 bases unmatched. The length of the CDR3 is 15 residues. The CDR3 coding sequence is TGTGCCAGCAGGGTGGCAGGGGGCGGCAATCAGCCCCAGCATTTT. Its protein product is CASRVAGGGNQPQHF.

The CDR3 region has the DNA TGTGCCAGCAGCGTAACTCCTCCGGGACTAGCGGGAGGATGGGATACGCAGTATTTT. This codes for CASSVTPPGLAGGWDTQYF. The V call is TRBV6-6, the J call TRBJ2-3; TRBD2 matches 15 bases. V lost 6 bases to trimming and J lost 6 bases; unmatched junction nucleotides: 16. Germline CDR1 and CDR2: MNHNY and SVGAGI (reference sequence). The CDR3 is 19 residues long.

A single count supports this clonotype. This CDR3 reads CASSYRGGRALWQETQYF. The CDR3 region has the DNA TGTGCCAGCAGTTATCGGGGCGGGAGGGCCCTGTGGCAAGAGACCCAGTACTTC. The chain uses TRBV6-2 or TRBV6-3 and TRBJ2-5; 9 bases fit TRBD2. CDR3 length equals 18 residues. The trim removed 3 bases at V and 2 bases at J, leaving 13 bases unmatched. Looked up from germline, CDR1 is MNHEY and CDR2 is SVGEGT.

The rearrangement uses TRBV2 and TRBJ1-5; D gene unclear. There are 17 residues in the CDR3. The V gene lost 4 bases and the J gene lost 0 bases, with 16 bases spanning the gap. Germline loops: CDR1 SNHLY, CDR2 FYNNEI. The CDR3 DNA reads as TGTGCCAGCAGTGCCAGACCGAGGATGGTTAGCAATCAGCCCCAGCATTTT. Translating it yields CASSARPRMVSNQPQHF.

The CDR3 DNA reads as TGTGCCAGCAGCGCTCTCCCGGGACAGTACACCGGGGAGCTGTTTTTT. Translated: CASSALPGQYTGELFF. The chain recombines TRBV7-8 with TRBJ2-2; 7 bases fit TRBD1. Germline values: CDR1 SGHVS, CDR2 FQNEAQ. The CDR3 length is 16 residues. V lost 5 bases and J lost 3; bases outside the gene matches: 9.

The CDR3 bases are TGTGCCATCAGTTTCGGGACTAGTTTTCGTGAGCAGTTCTTC. Translating it yields CAISFGTSFREQFF. The chain links TRBV10-3 to TRBJ2-1; 8 bases fit TRBD2. This CDR3 is built from 14 residues. The junction had 9 bases not matched to a gene; V was cut back by 5 bases and J by 9 bases. Germline CDR1 ENHRY, CDR2 SYGVKD.

This clonotype was counted ten times or more. The CDR3 DNA reads as TGTGCCAGCAGCCCTCGGACAGGGGAGGGAAATACGCAGTATTTT. Translated: CASSPRTGEGNTQYF. This chain uses TRBV7-2 with TRBJ2-3; 9 bases align to TRBD1. The V gene end was trimmed by 5 bases and the J gene end by 7 bases; junction bases not matched to a gene: 10. Germline CDR1 is SGHTA and CDR2 is FQGNSA. The CDR3 has 15 amino acids.

The genes are TRBV7-2 and TRBJ2-1; D gene uncertain. The length of the CDR3 is 16 residues. Between the trimmed V and J ends, which lost 1 base and 4 bases, there was a span of 14 bases. Germline V gene sequence: CDR1 SGHTA, CDR2 FQGNSA. The CDR3 reads CASSLVRQHFYNEQFF. DNA for the CDR3: TGTGCCAGCAGCTTAGTACGGCAGCATTTTTACAATGAGCAGTTCTTC.

The sample holds a few counts of this clonotype. V gene TRBV7-2 combines with J gene TRBJ2-1; 7 nucleotides line up with TRBD2. The germline gives CDR1 SGHTA, CDR2 FQGNSA. CDR3 length: 17 residues. The trim removed 0 bases at V and 4 bases at J, leaving 9 bases unmatched. As DNA, the CDR3 is TGTGCCAGCAGCTTAGCGGAGGCGGGGGTAAAATACAATGAGCAGTTCTTC. This sequence encodes CASSLAEAGVKYNEQFF.

The rearrangement joins TRBV2 to TRBJ2-5, with no clear D. Germline V gives CDR1 SNHLY, CDR2 FYNNEI. The CDR3 has 13 amino acids. V was shortened by 4 bases and J by 1 base, with 7 bases between the two germline ends. The DNA of the CDR3 is TGTGCCAGCAGTGGCCAGGTCCAAGAGACCCAGTACTTC. Amino acids: CASSGQVQETQYF.

As for this clonotype: A read error may produce the germline difference seen at one junction end. The rearrangement uses TRBV7-2 and TRBJ2-1; 8 nucleotides align to TRBD1. Germline assignment: CDR1 SGHTA and CDR2 FQGNSA. The CDR3 spans 12 residues. In nucleotides, the CDR3 is TGTGCCAGCAGCAATACAGGGGGAGAAGATTCCTTC. It yields the protein CASSNTGGEDSF.

This rearrangement joins TRBV7-2 to TRBJ2-2, with D uncertain. The V gene lost 6 bases and the J gene lost 5 bases, with 13 bases spanning the gap. This CDR3 spans 14 amino acids. The germline CDR1 and CDR2 sequences are SGHTA and FQGNSA. The CDR3 here is CASSFESLTGELFF. In DNA, the CDR3 is TGTGCCAGCAGTTTCGAAAGCCTGACCGGGGAGCTGTTTTTT.

V usage is TRBV12-3 or TRBV12-4 and J usage is TRBJ1-4; D is unclear. The CDR3 extends over 14 amino acids. V lost 4 bases and J lost 0, with 6 bases in between. The chain's CDR3 is CASSSDSTNEKLFF. CDR3 nucleotide sequence: TGTGCCAGCAGTTCTGACTCAACTAATGAAAAACTGTTTTTT.

Only a few counts were recorded for this clonotype. CDR3 nucleotides: TGTGCCAGTGCGACTACCGGGACAGGTGTCTCTGGAAACACCATATATTTT. It codes for CASATTGTGVSGNTIYF. The genes are TRBV19 and TRBJ1-3; TRBD1 matches 8 bases. Germline-derived CDR1 and CDR2 are LNHDA and SQIVND (reference sequence). The trim removed 8 bases at V and 0 bases at J, leaving 12 bases unmatched. The CDR3 is 17 amino acids. Complete variable domain (other parts from reference TRBV19 and TRBJ1-3): DGGITQSPKYLFRKEGQNVTLSCEQNLNHDAMYWYRQDPGQGLRLIYYSQIVNDFQKGDIAEGYSVSREKKESFPLTVTSAQKNPTAFYLCASATTGTGVSGNTIYFGEGSWLTVV.

DNA of the CDR3: TGTGCCAGCAGTCCGCTGGGACTAGCAGACTACGAGCAGTACTTC. This sequence encodes CASSPLGLADYEQYF. The chain is built from TRBV12-3 or TRBV12-4 and TRBJ2-7, with TRBD2 matching 9 bases. CDR3 length equals 15 residues. The junction had 8 bases not matched to a gene; V was cut back by 5 bases and J by 3 bases.

This chain uses TRBV7-2 with TRBJ1-2; possibly TRBD1 for D (6 bases). The CDR3 sequence is 16 residues long. CDR1 is SGHTA, CDR2 FQGNSA, per germline. The germline V and J ends were trimmed by 0 bases and 4 bases, with 15 bases remaining between them. Written as DNA, the CDR3 is TGTGCCAGCAGCTTAGCGAGTTTAGGGGGGATCTATGGCTACACCTTC. Its translation is CASSLASLGGIYGYTF. Supplemented by reference TRBV7-2 and TRBJ1-2, the full variable domain reads GAGVSQSPSNKVTEKGKDVELRCDPISGHTALYWYRQSLGQGLEFLIYFQGNSAPDKSGLPSDRFSAERTGGSVSTLTIQRTQQEDSAVYLCASSLASLGGIYGYTFGSGTRLTVV.